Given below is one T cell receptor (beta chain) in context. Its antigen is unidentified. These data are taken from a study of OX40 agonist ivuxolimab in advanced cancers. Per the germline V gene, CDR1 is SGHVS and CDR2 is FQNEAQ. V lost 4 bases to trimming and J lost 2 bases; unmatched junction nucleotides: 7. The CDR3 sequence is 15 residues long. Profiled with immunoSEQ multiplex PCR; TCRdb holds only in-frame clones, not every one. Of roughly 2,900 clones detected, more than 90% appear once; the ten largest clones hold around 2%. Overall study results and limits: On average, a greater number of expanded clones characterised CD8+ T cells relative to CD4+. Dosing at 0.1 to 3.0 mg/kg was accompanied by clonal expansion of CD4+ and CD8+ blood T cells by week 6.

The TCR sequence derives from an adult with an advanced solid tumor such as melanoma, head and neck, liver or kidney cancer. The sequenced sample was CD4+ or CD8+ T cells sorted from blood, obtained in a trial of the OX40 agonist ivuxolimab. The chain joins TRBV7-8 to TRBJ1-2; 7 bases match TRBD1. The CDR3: CASSSSRGNNYGYTF. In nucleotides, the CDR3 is TGTGCCAGCAGCTCTTCCAGGGGGAACAACTATGGCTACACCTTC.